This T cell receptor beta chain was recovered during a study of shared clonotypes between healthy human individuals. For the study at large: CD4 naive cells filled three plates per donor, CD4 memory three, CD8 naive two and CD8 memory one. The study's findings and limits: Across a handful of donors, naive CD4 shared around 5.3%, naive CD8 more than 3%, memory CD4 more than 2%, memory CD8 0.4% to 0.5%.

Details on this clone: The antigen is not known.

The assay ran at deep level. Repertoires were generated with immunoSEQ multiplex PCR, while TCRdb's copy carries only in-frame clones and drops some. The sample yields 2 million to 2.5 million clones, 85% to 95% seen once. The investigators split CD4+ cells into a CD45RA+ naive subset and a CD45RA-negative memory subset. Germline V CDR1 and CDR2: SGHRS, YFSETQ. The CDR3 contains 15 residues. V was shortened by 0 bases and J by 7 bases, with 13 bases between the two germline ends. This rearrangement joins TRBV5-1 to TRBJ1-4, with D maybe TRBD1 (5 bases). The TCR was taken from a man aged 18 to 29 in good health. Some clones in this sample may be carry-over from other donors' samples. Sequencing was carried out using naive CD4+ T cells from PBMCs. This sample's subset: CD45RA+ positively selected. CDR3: CASSLDGGWVEKLFF. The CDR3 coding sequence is TGCGCCAGCAGCTTGGATGGGGGTTGGGTTGAAAAACTGTTTTTT.